This T cell receptor (beta chain) was captured in a study of cytomegalovirus exposure and HLA in healthy donors. The study, taken as a whole, reports: When presence/absence was analysed, sequencing depth was taken to be roughly uniform across donors.

The CDR3 runs 14 residues. Germline values: CDR1 KGHSH, CDR2 LQKENI. The junction had 1 base not matched to a gene; V was cut back by 6 bases and J by 0 bases. Points on this clone: Its antigen is as yet unknown.

In the PCR, 60 Vbeta and 13 Jbeta primers were used. Source study methods: Later reanalysis found about 78 million unique TCR beta chains, roughly 10 million of them shared. Profiling relied on immunoSEQ multiplex PCR, and the TCRdb table lists in-frame clones only, not all of them. The V and J calls and clone size come from that table; D and trimming were worked out from the DNA. Of under 150,000 clones in the sample, about four fifths are singletons; the top ten hold around 2.5%. Sequenced input: PBMCs. The gene calls are TRBV18 and TRBJ2-2; 7 nucleotides match TRBD1. This receptor was identified in a male donor in good health and CMV-seronegative. CDR3 sequence (DNA): TGTGCCAGCTCCGGGACAGCGAACACCGGGGAGCTGTTTTTT. It translates to CASSGTANTGELFF.